The clone carrying this TCR beta chain occurred many times. Its antigen is as yet unknown. TCRdb ran MiXCR on the 5' RACE reads and lists one entry per CDR3 protein. The sample has under 600,000 distinct CDR3 sequences; 21% are singletons. The CDR3 loop spans 16 amino acids. Germline V gene sequence: CDR1 MNHNS, CDR2 SASEGT. V dropped 4 bases and J dropped 3 bases, with 17 bases sitting between them. The source of the sample is a study of T cells after yellow fever vaccination. Study-level results: Post-booster reappearance was seen for most primary-vaccination clones (about 96% CD4, 75% to 90% CD8). Although most clonotypes did not, a small share appeared in both CD4 and CD8 compartments. A secondary response was less intense yet reached its peak sooner, at day 5 versus 15.

The sample in question was PBMCs, obtained 20 to 25 days after the first yellow fever vaccination. This TCR was sampled from a man aged 18 to 29 who received the YFV17D yellow fever vaccine. V usage is TRBV6-1 and J usage is TRBJ2-3; no firm D call. CDR3 loop: CASSGNPGRETDTQYF. The CDR3 region has the DNA TGTGCCAGCAGTGGAAATCCGGGCCGTGAGACAGATACGCAGTATTTT.